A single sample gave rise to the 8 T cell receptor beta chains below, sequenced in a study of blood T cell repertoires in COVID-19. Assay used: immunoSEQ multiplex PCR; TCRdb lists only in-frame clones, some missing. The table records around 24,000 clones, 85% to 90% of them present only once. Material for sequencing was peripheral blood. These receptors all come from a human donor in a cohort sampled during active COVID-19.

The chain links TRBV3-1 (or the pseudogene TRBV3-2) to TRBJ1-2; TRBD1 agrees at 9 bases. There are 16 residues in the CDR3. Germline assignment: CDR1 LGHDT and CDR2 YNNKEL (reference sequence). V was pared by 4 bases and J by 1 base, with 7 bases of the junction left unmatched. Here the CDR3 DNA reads TGTGCCAGCAGCCCTATTCTGACAGGGGGTAACTATGGCTACACCTTC. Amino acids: CASSPILTGGNYGYTF.

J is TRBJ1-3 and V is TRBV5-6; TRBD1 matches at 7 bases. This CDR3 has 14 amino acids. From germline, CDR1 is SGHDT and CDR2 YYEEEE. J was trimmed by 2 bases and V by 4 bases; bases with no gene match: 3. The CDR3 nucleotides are TGTGCCAGCAGCGAGCAGGGGGCTGGAAACACCATATATTTT. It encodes CASSEQGAGNTIYF.

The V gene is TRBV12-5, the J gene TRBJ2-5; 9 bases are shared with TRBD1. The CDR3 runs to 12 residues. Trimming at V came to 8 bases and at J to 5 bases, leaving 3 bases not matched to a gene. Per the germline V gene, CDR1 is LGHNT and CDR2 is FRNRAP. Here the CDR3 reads CASLGQGETQYF. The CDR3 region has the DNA TGTGCTAGTTTGGGACAGGGTGAGACCCAGTACTTC.

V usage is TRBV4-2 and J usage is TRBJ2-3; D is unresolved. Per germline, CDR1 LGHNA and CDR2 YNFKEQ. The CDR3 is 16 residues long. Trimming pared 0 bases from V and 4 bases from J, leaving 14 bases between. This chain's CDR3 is CASSQDSLRNPDTQYF. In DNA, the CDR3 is TGTGCCAGCAGCCAAGATAGTTTGCGGAACCCAGATACGCAGTATTTT.

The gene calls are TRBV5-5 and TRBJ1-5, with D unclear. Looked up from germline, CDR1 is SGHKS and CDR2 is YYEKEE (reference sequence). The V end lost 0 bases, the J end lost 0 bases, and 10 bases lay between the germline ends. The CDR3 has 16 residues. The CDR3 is CASSLGPEYSNQPQHF. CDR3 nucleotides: TGTGCCAGCAGCTTGGGGCCGGAGTATAGCAATCAGCCCCAGCATTTT.

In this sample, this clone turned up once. CDR3 in amino acids: CASSLAGAGEQYF. In nucleotides, the CDR3 is TGTGCCAGCAGTTTAGCGGGGGCTGGGGAGCAGTACTTC. J is TRBJ2-7 and V is TRBV12-3 or TRBV12-4, with D possibly TRBD1 on 6 matching bases. V dropped 0 bases and J dropped 7 bases, with 10 bases sitting between them. The CDR3 has 13 amino acids.

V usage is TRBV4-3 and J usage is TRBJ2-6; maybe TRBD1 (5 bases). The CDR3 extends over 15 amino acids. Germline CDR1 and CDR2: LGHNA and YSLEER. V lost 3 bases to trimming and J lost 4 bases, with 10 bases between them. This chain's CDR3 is CASSQQGSGANVLTF. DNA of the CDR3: TGCGCCAGCAGCCAGCAGGGTTCCGGGGCCAACGTCCTGACTTTC.

CDR3 in DNA: TGCGCCAGCAGCCAGACAGGACAGGGGGTTCCGCTTCAGTTCTTC. Protein sequence: CASSQTGQGVPLQFF. The chain couples TRBV4-1 to TRBJ2-1; 10 bases are a match to TRBD1. The CDR3 has 15 residues. The trim removed 3 bases at V and 13 bases at J, leaving 12 bases unmatched. From germline, CDR1 is MGHRA and CDR2 YSYEKL.